This record covers a single T cell receptor (beta chain). What it binds is unknown. The data were produced by immunoSEQ multiplex PCR, yet TCRdb's version contains in-frame clones alone and is incomplete. The sample lists about 140,000 clones, roughly 91% occurring once. Germline-derived CDR1 and CDR2 are SGHKS and YYEKEE (reference sequence). This CDR3 comprises 13 residues. V lost 0 bases, J lost 7 bases, and 10 bases lay in between. The entry originates in a study of T cell responses to AZD1222 COVID-19 vaccine. Study-wide points: Rises in breadth and depth of Spike-specific TCRs came after two AZD1222 doses. Clonal diversity may have been underestimated in mostly white British donors.

This chain links TRBV5-5 with TRBJ1-2; D not certain. The material sequenced was peripheral blood, taken on day 0 of AZD1222 vaccination. This sequence originates from an adult in good health. CDR3 sequence reads: CASSLGGDAGYTF. The CDR3 bases are TGTGCCAGCAGCTTGGGGGGAGACGCTGGCTACACCTTC.